This T cell receptor (beta chain) was recorded in a study of shared clonotypes between healthy human individuals. Sequenced by immunoSEQ multiplex PCR; TCRdb stores in-frame clones only, minus some. The sample shows about 490,000 clones, roughly 85% of them seen only once. General study results and limits: Represented diversity (both genetic and exposure-history) was limited by the small number of donors.

The donors, all of them Caucasian adults, lived in Nashville, Tennessee. Note on this clone: Its cognate antigen is unknown.

This TCR was sampled from a woman between 35 and 50 years old in good health. Some clones in this sample may be carry-over from other donors' samples. Sample: PBMCs.

Written as DNA, the CDR3 is TGTGCCAGCAGCTTAGCGCAAGGACTAATTTCAGATACGCAGTATTTT. This codes for CASSLAQGLISDTQYF. The chain uses TRBV7-9 and TRBJ2-3; D perhaps matches TRBD2 (6 bases). The V end lost 0 bases, the J end lost 4 bases, and 14 bases lay between the germline ends. CDR3 length: 16 residues. Germline V gene lookup returns CDR1 SEHNR and CDR2 FQNEAQ (reference sequence).